This T cell receptor beta chain was recovered during a study of blood T cell repertoires in COVID-19. Overall study: Specimens from acute and convalescent COVID-19 originated in the United States, Italy and Spain. Sample material is recorded as cDNA or gDNA derived from T cells, B-cell-depleted T cells, or PBMCs.

The assay was immunoSEQ multiplex PCR, and TCRdb's table has in-frame clones only and misses some. The top ten clones hold over 35% of a sample with about 74,000 clones, 84% of them seen once. Germline V gene lookup returns CDR1 MNHEY and CDR2 SVGAGI. Trimming at V came to 8 bases and at J to 0 bases, leaving 9 bases not matched to a gene. The CDR3 length is 15 residues. This sequence joins TRBV6-5 and TRBJ1-2; 7 nucleotides match TRBD1. Source material: peripheral blood. This clonotype originated in a man aged 65 to 79 with acute or convalescent COVID-19. The CDR3 DNA reads TGTGCCAGCGGCCCCGGGACAGCAACTAACTATGGCTACACCTTC. This sequence encodes CASGPGTATNYGYTF.